This T cell receptor beta chain comes out of a study of T cells in Graves' hyperthyroidism and ophthalmopathy. Across the study: At the time of initial diagnosis and before any treatment, peripheral blood was collected. Findings of the study overall: Blood also contained most expanded thyroid clonotypes above 0.001. A 13 V-J model separated ophthalmopathy from stable hyperthyroidism.

The CDR3 is 17 amino acids. The V segment lost 0 bases and the J segment 4 bases; nucleotides outside the gene matches: 8. Germline V lookup: CDR1 LGHDT, CDR2 YNNKEL (reference sequence). In making diagnoses, clinical symptoms, serum thyroxine and TRAb, thyroid ultrasound and orbital computed tomography were all used. This clonotype appeared many times. Its antigen is unidentified. The TCR beta CDR3 regions underwent amplification using RNA transcripts as the source. First-round RT-PCR of the TCR CDR3 relied on the HTBI primer set. TCRdb re-called the multiplex PCR reads through MiXCR, storing one row per CDR3 protein. The sample lists fewer than 350,000 distinct CDR3 sequences; roughly a fifth were seen once.

The chain couples TRBV3-1 to TRBJ2-3; 9 bases align to TRBD2. The material sequenced was blood. The receptor comes from a woman aged 45-60 years with Graves' hyperthyroidism. The CDR3 region has the DNA TGTGCCAGCAGCCAAGAAATTAGCGGGGGACGATCAGATACGCAGTATTTT. The encoded protein is CASSQEISGGRSDTQYF.